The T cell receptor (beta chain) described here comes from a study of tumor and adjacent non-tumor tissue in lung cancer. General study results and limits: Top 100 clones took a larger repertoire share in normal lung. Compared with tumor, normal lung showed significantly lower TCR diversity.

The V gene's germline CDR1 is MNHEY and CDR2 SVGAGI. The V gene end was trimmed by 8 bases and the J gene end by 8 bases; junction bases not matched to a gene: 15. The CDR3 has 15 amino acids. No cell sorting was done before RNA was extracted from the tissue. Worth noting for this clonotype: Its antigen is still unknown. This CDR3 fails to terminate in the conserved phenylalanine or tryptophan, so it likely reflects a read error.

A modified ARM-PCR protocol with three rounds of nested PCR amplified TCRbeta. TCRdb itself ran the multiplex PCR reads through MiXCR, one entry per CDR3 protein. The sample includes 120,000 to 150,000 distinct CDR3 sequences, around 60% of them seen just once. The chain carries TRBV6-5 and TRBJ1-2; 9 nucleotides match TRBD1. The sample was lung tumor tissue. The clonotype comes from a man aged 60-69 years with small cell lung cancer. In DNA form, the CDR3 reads TGTGCCAGCCGTCAATGCCAGGGACAGGGCTGGGGCTACACCCTC. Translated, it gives CASRQCQGQGWGYTL.